This TCR beta chain was profiled in a study of T-cell memory formation after mild COVID-19 (dated by TCRdb to 2020 to 2023). About the investigation overall: TCR sequence clusters from the two donors were found to be largely donor specific. In two donors, T-cell clones that expanded and contracted after mild COVID-19 were tracked by sequencing TCRalpha and TCRbeta repertoires over time. The cohort comprised two young, previously healthy adult volunteers, one female and one male.

The CDR3 starts with the cysteine, ends with the phenylalanine, and has 17 residues. Just CDR3 DNA is preserved here, 51 bases in frame from base 1. CDR1 and CDR2 are read off the germline V gene as LGHNA and YSLEER. V lost 0 bases and J lost 2 bases, and the count of bases not matched to a germline gene is 6. Ficoll-Paque density gradient centrifugation was used to isolate PBMCs. Results and caveats for the whole study, not just this receptor: Some responding clones were detected in pre-infection memory, which suggested that pre-existing cross-reactive memory T cells had joined the SARS-CoV-2 response. Contracting CD4+ clones turned up mainly in the CM and EM memory subsets, whereas EMRA was where CD8+ clones were enriched. The second-wave clones that peaked on day 37 were not confirmed to be SARS-CoV-2 specific. Balanced CD4/CD8 phenotypes were observed for clones contracting from day 15 to 85, whereas a bias towards CD4+ was observed for a second wave of clones expanding from day 15 to 37. Only two mild cases were covered by the study, and larger cohorts that include severe cases with pre-infection samples were considered necessary.

In its sample, this clonotype was seen a few times. Its antigen is not yet known. No qualities accompany the bases; no much larger clone lies one base away. Instrument used: Illumina NovaSeq 6000. Using 5'RACE with constant-segment primers, TCRalpha and TCRbeta cDNA libraries were constructed, with sample barcodes and unique molecular identifiers added in the process. RNA was extracted from every sample with Trizol reagent. Amplification of the libraries took two PCR steps, and the second step added a second sample barcode plus Illumina TruSeq adapters. Libraries were sequenced on an Illumina NovaSeq with 2 x 150 bp paired-end reads. The paper's processing steps were these. With migec v1.2.7, reads were demultiplexed and then collapsed into UMI-guided consensus sequences. Using mixcr v2.1.11, the UMI consensuses were aligned to TRA and TRB V and J templates and assembled into clonotypes. Expanded or contracted clonotypes were those called significant by both edgeR and NoisET, with noise models trained on biological replicates. For edgeR calls, the cutoffs were a false discovery rate-adjusted p below 0.01 and a log2 fold-change threshold of 1. As an exploratory analysis of dynamics, PCA with hierarchical clustering was applied to max-normalized trajectories of the 1000 most abundant clonotypes. Each responding clone was given a CD4 or CD8 phenotype based on the CD4+ and CD8+ repertoires, which had been sequenced separately. TCRdb itself trimmed the public reads at Q25 with fastp, ran MiXCR and retained productive beta chains. Rows are unified per CDR3 protein, each entry keeping the most common DNA and genes. The authors' filters were not applied to this entry. The sample includes about 400,000 distinct CDR3 sequences, with around a sixth observed a single time. The leading ten clones occupy roughly 21% of the sample.

Recombination joined TRBV4-3 with TRBJ2-3; 9 central bases correspond to TRBD2. This receptor was obtained from a young man who had mild COVID-19 (a few samples of this study predate the infection). The sample titles of this study are shuffled in the database, so cell type and time point are left out; the donor was told from shared clones. Input material: PBMCs or a T cell subset sorted from them (not recorded which). The CDR3 here reads CASSQETSGSFTDTQYF. In nucleotide form, the sequence is TGCGCCAGCAGCCAAGAAACTAGCGGGTCATTCACAGATACGCAGTATTTT.